The 27 T cell receptor beta chains presented below share a single source sample, sequenced in a study of shared clonotypes between healthy human individuals. Generated by immunoSEQ multiplex PCR, the TCRdb table keeps only in-frame clones and is missing some. In the table there are around 1.6 million clones, 95% to 99% of which are singletons. The sample consisted of naive CD4+ T cells sorted from blood. This sample's subset: CD45RA+ positively selected. These receptor sequences come from a man aged 25-45 years in good health.

This chain joins TRBV7-6 and TRBJ2-7; maybe TRBD2 (6 bases). The length of the CDR3 is 15 residues. V was shortened by 3 bases and J by 3 bases, with 15 bases between the two germline ends. Germline CDR1 reads SGHVS; CDR2 reads FNYEAQ. CDR3 sequence reads: CASSFLADRSYEQYF. The DNA of the CDR3 is TGTGCCAGCAGCTTTTTAGCGGATAGGAGCTACGAGCAGTACTTC.

J is TRBJ2-3 and V is TRBV5-1; 9 bases are shared with TRBD1. The J segment lost 3 bases and the V segment lost 4 bases, leaving 9 bases of the junction unmatched. There are 16 residues in the CDR3. Germline assignment: CDR1 SGHRS and CDR2 YFSETQ. The CDR3 region is CASSRGQGVLTDTQYF. The DNA of the CDR3 is TGCGCCAGCAGCCGGGGACAGGGTGTTTTGACAGATACGCAGTATTTT.

The chain couples TRBV11-2 to TRBJ2-3, with a weak D call TRBD2 (6 bases). The CDR3 has 15 amino acids. V was cut by 3 bases and J by 0 bases, with 10 bases left in between. The germline CDR1 and CDR2 sequences are SGHAT and FQNNGV. CDR3 residues: CASSLGGVSTDTQYF. The CDR3 DNA reads as TGTGCCAGCAGCTTGGGGGGAGTTAGCACAGATACGCAGTATTTT.

In regard to this clone: Other nucleotide sequences from this sample produce the same CDR3. The chain joins TRBV6-5 to TRBJ2-1; 8 bases align to TRBD1. The CDR3 extends over 16 amino acids. Germline CDR1 reads MNHEY; CDR2 reads SVGAGI. The V segment lost 2 bases and the J segment 2 bases; nucleotides outside the gene matches: 5. CDR3 residues: CASSYLGQGPYNEQFF. The CDR3 region has the DNA TGTGCCAGCAGTTACCTTGGACAGGGTCCCTACAATGAGCAGTTCTTC.

V gene TRBV5-4 combines with J gene TRBJ2-1, with D perhaps TRBD1 (5 bases). V was trimmed by 4 bases and J by 2 bases, leaving 16 bases between them. The CDR3 extends over 16 amino acids. Per the germline V gene, CDR1 is SGHNT and CDR2 is YYREEE (reference sequence). The CDR3 DNA reads as TGTGCCAGCAGCGATGCCCCGAGACAGACCTACAATGAGCAGTTCTTC. Translating gives CASSDAPRQTYNEQFF.

The chain employs TRBV27 and TRBJ1-5, with a tentative D call TRBD1 (5 bases). V was cut by 4 bases and J by 9 bases, with 13 bases left in between. This CDR3 has 13 amino acids. Germline V CDR1 and CDR2: MNHEY, SMNVEV (reference sequence). This CDR3 reads CASSSPVGGPQHF. In DNA form, the CDR3 reads TGTGCCAGCAGTTCACCGGTTGGGGGGCCCCAGCATTTT.

V and J are TRBV30 and TRBJ1-2; 8 positions match TRBD1. V dropped 4 bases and J dropped 8; count of bases not matched to a gene: 3. The CDR3 is 11 amino acids. Germline-derived CDR1 and CDR2 are GTSNPN and SVGIG (reference sequence). The CDR3 nucleotides read TGTGCCTGGAAGACAGGGGTCGGCTACACCTTC. It is translated as CAWKTGVGYTF.

The chain recombines TRBV4-1 with TRBJ2-7, with 8 bases matching TRBD2. CDR1 is MGHRA, CDR2 YSYEKL, per germline. J lost 4 bases, V lost 0 bases, and 11 bases had no gene match. The CDR3 covers 17 residues. The CDR3 bases are TGCGCCAGCAGCCAAGATCCACGGAGCGGGAGTTTGTACGAGCAGTACTTC. This sequence encodes CASSQDPRSGSLYEQYF.

The chain uses TRBV6-5 and TRBJ1-2; the match to TRBD1 covers 8 bases. The V and J ends lost 2 bases and 8 bases, in that order; junction bases with no gene match: 13. The CDR3 runs to 16 residues. Germline loops: CDR1 MNHEY, CDR2 SVGAGI. CDR3 DNA sequence: TGTGCCAGCAGTTACGTAGACGCGGCAGGGGGCTACGGCTACACCTTC. Its translation: CASSYVDAAGGYGYTF.

The chain combines TRBV10-3 with TRBJ2-7, with D perhaps TRBD1 (6 bases). The CDR3 length is 14 residues. Germline loops: CDR1 ENHRY, CDR2 SYGVKD. Between the trimmed V and J ends, which lost 4 bases and 2 bases, there was a span of 12 bases. The CDR3, as DNA: TGTGCCATCAGTGTGGCCGGGACAACCTACGAGCAGTACTTC. Translation gives CAISVAGTTYEQYF.

The chain combines TRBV2 with TRBJ2-3, with D tentatively TRBD2 (5 bases). Germline V gives CDR1 SNHLY, CDR2 FYNNEI. Trimming left V 1 base short and J 1 base short, with 9 bases between. The CDR3 runs 15 residues. CDR3 loop: CASSEGVARTDTQYF. CDR3 DNA sequence: TGTGCCAGCAGTGAAGGGGTAGCGCGCACAGATACGCAGTATTTT.

The chain employs TRBV19 and TRBJ2-6; D might be TRBD2 (5 bases). This CDR3 has 15 residues. Germline CDR1 LNHDA, CDR2 SQIVND (reference sequence). The V end was cut by 8 bases, the J end by 0 bases, with 11 bases between. As DNA, the CDR3 is TGTGCCAGTTTGTTGCGGGCCTCTGGGGCCAACGTCCTGACTTTC. This sequence encodes CASLLRASGANVLTF.

This chain links TRBV19 with TRBJ1-5; unclear D gene. The CDR3 length is 13 residues. Trimming pared 5 bases from V and 6 bases from J, leaving 11 bases between. Germline V gene sequence: CDR1 LNHDA, CDR2 SQIVND (reference sequence). CDR3 bases: TGTGCCAGTAGTCTGACCGGTACTCAGCCCCAGCATTTT. Translating it yields CASSLTGTQPQHF.

The chain joins TRBV7-2 to TRBJ2-1; D is perhaps TRBD1 (6 bases). Trimming removed 8 bases at V and 4 bases at J, with 18 bases between. The CDR3 covers 15 residues. The germline V gene has CDR1 SGHTA and CDR2 FQGNSA. The CDR3: CASHLMQGKYNEQFF. The CDR3 nucleotides are TGTGCCAGCCACTTAATGCAGGGGAAATACAATGAGCAGTTCTTC.

This chain joins TRBV18 and TRBJ1-3; D gene ambiguous. The CDR3 spans 15 residues. V lost 2 bases and J 0 bases, leaving 8 bases between the germline ends. Per germline, CDR1 KGHSH and CDR2 LQKENI. DNA for the CDR3: TGTGCCAGCTCACCAGGGGTGGGCTCTGGAAACACCATATATTTT. Its protein product is CASSPGVGSGNTIYF.

The CDR3 sequence is CASSTKRNQPQHF. In DNA form, the CDR3 reads TGTGCCAGTAGTACCAAACGCAATCAGCCCCAGCATTTT. This chain joins TRBV19 and TRBJ1-5; D gene ambiguous. The V gene's germline CDR1 is LNHDA and CDR2 SQIVND (reference sequence). This CDR3 is built from 13 residues. The ends were cut back, 4 bases at V and 2 bases at J, with 6 bases in the middle.

This chain links TRBV7-2 with TRBJ2-4; D gene uncertain. V lost 5 bases and J 2 bases, leaving 16 bases between the germline ends. The germline V gene has CDR1 SGHTA and CDR2 FQGNSA. The CDR3 consists of 16 residues. The CDR3 here is CASSPSLRLSKNIQYF. DNA of the CDR3: TGTGCCAGCAGCCCCAGTCTCCGATTGTCCAAAAACATTCAGTACTTC.

The chain couples TRBV7-2 to TRBJ2-3; 9 bases map to TRBD2. CDR3 length equals 16 residues. CDR1 and CDR2 from the germline V gene are SGHTA and FQGNSA. J was trimmed by 5 bases and V by 2 bases; bases with no gene match: 8. The DNA of the CDR3 is TGTGCCAGCAGCTTAAGTTTTAGCGGGAGTCGAGATACGCAGTATTTT. It codes for CASSLSFSGSRDTQYF.

The chain combines TRBV4-3 with TRBJ2-3; D is uncertain. The CDR3 is 16 amino acids. Trimming shortened V by 4 bases and J by 4 bases, and 18 bases separated the two germline ends. Germline V gene lookup returns CDR1 LGHNA and CDR2 YSLEER. Written as DNA, the CDR3 is TGCGCCAGCAGCCCCTACAGCGCGCGACCGGCAGATACGCAGTATTTT. Translating gives CASSPYSARPADTQYF.

The V and J genes are TRBV5-6 and TRBJ1-2, with D uncertain. CDR1 and CDR2 from the germline V gene are SGHDT and YYEEEE. The CDR3 has 13 residues. The V gene lost 1 base and the J gene lost 5 bases, with 9 bases spanning the gap. CDR3 DNA sequence: TGTGCCAGCAGCTTGCTGAGGTCTTATGGCTACACCTTC. Translated, it gives CASSLLRSYGYTF.

V gene TRBV7-9 combines with J gene TRBJ2-2; D not resolved. Trimming pared 5 bases from V and 5 bases from J, leaving 9 bases between. The length of the CDR3 is 13 residues. Germline CDR1 and CDR2: SEHNR and FQNEAQ (reference sequence). The CDR3 bases are TGTGCCAGCAGCCGATTACCTACCGGGGAGCTGTTTTTT. Protein product: CASSRLPTGELFF.

CDR3 protein: CASSLDMGTEAFF. CDR3 DNA: TGTGCCAGCAGCTTAGATATGGGCACTGAAGCTTTCTTT. This sequence joins TRBV11-2 and TRBJ1-1; the D is unclear. Trimming removed 0 bases at V and 4 bases at J, with 6 bases between. The germline V gene encodes CDR1 SGHAT and CDR2 FQNNGV. The CDR3 totals 13 residues.

With respect to this clone: The sample contains more than one DNA sequence encoding this CDR3. The V gene is TRBV7-8, the J gene TRBJ1-5; D is ambiguous. CDR1 is SGHVS and CDR2 is FQNEAQ in the germline V gene. This CDR3 has 15 amino acids. V was cut by 5 bases and J by 1 base, with 12 bases left in between. The CDR3, as DNA: TGTGCCAGCAGCCAGCGTTGGGGAAGCAATCAGCCCCAGCATTTT. It is translated as CASSQRWGSNQPQHF.

As to this clone: At one of its ends the junction is not consistent with the germline gene, which may arise from a read error. The rearrangement joins TRBV10-1 to TRBJ2-2; TRBD2 is a possible D gene (6 bases). The CDR3 length is 13 residues. From germline, CDR1 is WNHNN and CDR2 SYGVQD (reference sequence). CDR3 in DNA: TGCGCCAGCAGCGAGTCGGGGGCCGGGGAGCTGTTTTTT. This gives the protein CASSESGAGELFF.

This sequence joins TRBV5-1 and TRBJ1-2, with TRBD1 as a possible D gene (5 bases). This CDR3 has 13 amino acids. The ends were cut back, 0 bases at V and 7 bases at J, with 10 bases in the middle. Per germline, CDR1 SGHRS and CDR2 YFSETQ. CDR3 residues: CASSLAGAPGYTF. The CDR3 region has the DNA TGCGCCAGCAGCTTGGCCGGGGCTCCTGGCTACACCTTC.

The chain links TRBV7-2 to TRBJ2-5; D remains ambiguous. This CDR3 region has 13 residues. The V end was cut by 5 bases, the J end by 1 base, with 8 bases between. The V gene's germline CDR1 is SGHTA and CDR2 FQGNSA. The CDR3 spells CASSESPQETQYF. Here the CDR3 DNA reads TGTGCCAGCAGCGAGAGCCCCCAAGAGACCCAGTACTTC.

The CDR3 loop reads CASSSTSRIIYNEQFF. For the CDR3, the DNA is TGTGCCAGCAGCTCGACTAGCCGGATTATCTACAATGAGCAGTTCTTC. The chain couples TRBV5-6 to TRBJ2-1; 7 bases align to TRBD2. The CDR3 length is 16 residues. V dropped 3 bases and J dropped 3; count of bases not matched to a gene: 9. Germline V gene data show CDR1 as SGHDT and CDR2 as YYEEEE. Supplemented by reference TRBV5-6 and TRBJ2-1, the full variable domain reads DAGVTQSPTHLIKTRGQQVTLRCSPKSGHDTVSWYQQALGQGPQFIFQYYEEEERQRGNFPDRFSGHQFPNYSSELNVNALLLGDSALYLCASSSTSRIIYNEQFFGPGTRLTVL.